This T cell receptor beta chain was identified during a study of blood T cell repertoires in COVID-19 (dated by TCRdb to the early 2020s). Regarding the complete study: The collaborator samples originated in the United States, Italy and Spain and spanned the acute and convalescent phases of COVID-19. The prospective study material was composed of cDNA or gDNA derived from T cells, B-cell-depleted T cells, or PBMCs. Deeply sampled blood TCRbeta repertoires from subjects exposed to, actively infected with, or recovered from COVID-19 were included in the dataset. The repertoires were released in a freely available public database intended as a resource for research on the immune response to SARS-CoV-2. Samples came from the ongoing ImmuneRACE study (first 160 participants) plus 1,254 subjects from 6 global collaborators. Nearly every sample came with metadata listing a de-identified subject ID, COVID-19 status, age in years and sex. HLA class I and class II types, where available, came from metadata supplied by the sample provider rather than from assay-based typing. The full study reports these points: How much clinical and demographic metadata was included differed by source and by participant, and the metadata was provided uncurated.

Each collaborating institution followed its own protocols to collect whole blood in K2EDTA tubes. For TCRbeta analysis, collaborators shipped samples in one of three forms: frozen whole blood, isolated PBMCs, or DNA extracted from either of those sample types. TCRbeta CDR3 regions were amplified from genomic DNA by means of the immunoSEQ Assay, a bias-controlled multiplex PCR. In the authors' own workflow: The number of nucleated cells in each sample was estimated from the amplification of reference gene primers within the assay. To quantify the absolute abundance of each unique TCRbeta CDR3 rearrangement, sequence reads were collapsed and filtered. Productive Simpson clonality was computed per sample as the square root of Simpson's diversity index over productive rearrangements. TCRdb took this table from immuneACCESS and kept in-frame rearrangements with V and J called. Such tables lack part of the clones; where checked against another copy, unresolved V genes explain under half of the gap, and the rest is unexplained. D and trimming come from the DNA, and the V and J calls and clone size come from that table. The table for this sample lists 80,000 to 85,000 clones; 88% of them were counted only once. Clones ranked in the top ten supply about 4.8% of the sample.

With regard to this clone: The specificity of this receptor is unknown. There are no base qualities to consult, and no much larger clone falls within one base.

The germline V gene encodes CDR1 SGDLS and CDR2 YYNGEE. The CDR3 goes from the cysteine to the phenylalanine over 15 residues. Left in the record is the CDR3 DNA by itself, 45 bases read in frame from the first base. V has 0 bases trimmed and J has 2 bases trimmed; junction bases matching no gene number 3. The TCR sequence derives from a woman older than 75 with acute or convalescent COVID-19. Input material: peripheral blood. The rearranged chain carries TRBV9 and TRBJ2-3; TRBD2 matches 7 bases in the middle. The base sequence is TGTGCCAGCAGCGTAGACGGGGGGATCACAGATACGCAGTATTTT. Translated, this gives CASSVDGGITDTQYF.